This passage covers 18 T cell receptor beta chains from one sample sequenced in a study of T cells in Graves' hyperthyroidism and ophthalmopathy. What was amplified from RNA transcripts were TCR beta CDR3 regions. In the first-round RT-PCR of the TCR CDR3, the HTBI primer set was used. TCRdb itself ran the multiplex PCR reads through MiXCR, one entry per CDR3 protein. The sample shows some 140,000 distinct CDR3 sequences, over 20% of them seen only once. Sequenced input: blood. The receptors come from a woman aged 45-65 years with Graves' hyperthyroidism that later progressed to Graves' ophthalmopathy.

This clonotype was seen repeatedly, ten times or more. J is TRBJ2-5 and V is TRBV7-6; 11 bases line up with TRBD2. Germline V gene data show CDR1 as SGHVS and CDR2 as FNYEAQ. CDR3 length equals 15 residues. With 6 bases clipped from V and 2 bases from J, the junction kept 5 bases outside the gene matches. CDR3 sequence reads: CASSRTSGPQETQYF. The CDR3 DNA follows: TGTGCCAGCAGTCGGACTAGCGGGCCGCAAGAGACCCAGTACTTC.

The sample holds many counts of this clonotype. Here the CDR3 DNA reads TGTGCCACCTCTCCGGGACAGACCTATGGCTACACCTTC. Its protein is CATSPGQTYGYTF. The chain employs TRBV6-1 and TRBJ1-2; the match to TRBD1 covers 7 bases. The V segment lost 10 bases and the J segment 4 bases; nucleotides outside the gene matches: 9. The CDR3 is 13 amino acids. Germline V CDR1 and CDR2: MNHNS, SASEGT.

This clonotype showed up just a few times. This chain uses TRBV20-1 with TRBJ2-5; 7 positions agree with TRBD2. Trimming removed 5 bases from V and 4 bases from J; junction bases left unmatched: 10. Germline V CDR1 and CDR2: DFQATT, SNEGSKA (reference sequence). The CDR3 runs 14 residues. CDR3 in DNA: TGCAGTGCTGTCCGCGGGAGCCAGTCAGAGACCCAGTACTTC. This sequence encodes CSAVRGSQSETQYF.

Notes on this clonotype: A read error is possible here, since a much larger clone lies one base away. The chain uses TRBV27 and TRBJ2-3, with 10 bases that match TRBD2. Germline V lookup: CDR1 MNHEY, CDR2 SMNVEV (reference sequence). With 4 bases clipped from V and 5 bases from J, the junction kept 12 bases outside the gene matches. CDR3 length: 17 amino acids. The CDR3, as DNA: TGTGCCAGCAGTTCTCGTGCTAGCGGGGGACTGGGAGATACGCAGTATTTT. Translated, it gives CASSSRASGGLGDTQYF.

The chain couples TRBV28 to TRBJ1-3; D gene uncertain. The germline V and J ends were trimmed by 5 bases and 4 bases, with 9 bases remaining between them. CDR1 is MDHEN, CDR2 SYDVKM, per germline. CDR3 length: 13 amino acids. The CDR3 protein is CASSNSGGNTIYF. The CDR3 DNA reads TGTGCCAGCAGTAACTCAGGAGGAAACACCATATATTTT.

This clonotype was seen repeatedly, ten times or more. V usage is TRBV2 and J usage is TRBJ2-1, with D possibly being TRBD1 (6 bases). This CDR3 contains 13 residues. The germline V gene encodes CDR1 SNHLY and CDR2 FYNNEI. V lost 3 bases, J lost 6 bases, and 9 bases lay in between. For the CDR3, the DNA is TGTGCCAGCAGTGACGTGGGGGCCAATGAGCAGTTCTTC. The encoded protein is CASSDVGANEQFF.

Ten or more counts support this clonotype. The rearrangement links TRBV5-1 to TRBJ2-1, with a tentative D call TRBD1 (5 bases). CDR3 length: 14 residues. The germline CDR1 and CDR2 sequences are SGHRS and YFSETQ. V lost 1 base and J 3 bases, leaving 8 bases between the germline ends. CDR3 residues: CASSLSGNYNEQFF. The CDR3 DNA sequence: TGCGCCAGCAGCTTGTCAGGGAACTACAATGAGCAGTTCTTC. The full variable domain, completed using reference TRBV5-1 and TRBJ2-1, is KAGVTQTPRYLIKTRGQQVTLSCSPISGHRSVSWYQQTPGQGLQFLFEYFSETQRNKGNFPGRFSGRQFSNSRSEMNVSTLELGDSALYLCASSLSGNYNEQFFGPGTRLTVL.

This clonotype was seen repeatedly, ten times or more. V is TRBV2 and J is TRBJ2-7; 7 bases agree with TRBD1. Trimming cost V 6 bases and J 4 bases; bases outside gene matches: 12. Per the germline V gene, CDR1 is SNHLY and CDR2 is FYNNEI. This CDR3 comprises 15 residues. The chain's CDR3 is CASSLGDSRTYEQYF. CDR3 nucleotides: TGTGCCAGCAGCCTGGGGGACAGCCGCACATACGAGCAGTACTTC. Using reference TRBV2 and TRBJ2-7 for the parts outside the CDR3, the full variable domain is EPEVTQTPSHQVTQMGQEVILRCVPISNHLYFYWYRQILGQKVEFLVSFYNNEISEKSEIFDDQFSVERPDGSNFTLKIRSTKLEDSAMYFCASSLGDSRTYEQYFGPGTRLTVT.

The CDR3 region is CASTPKVHGYTF. CDR3 sequence (DNA): TGTGCCAGCACCCCAAAAGTTCATGGCTACACCTTC. The V call is TRBV7-9, the J call TRBJ1-2, with D hard to call. Per the germline V gene, CDR1 is SEHNR and CDR2 is FQNEAQ (reference sequence). The germline V and J ends were trimmed by 7 bases and 6 bases, with 12 bases remaining between them. This CDR3 comprises 12 residues. The variable domain in full, completed from reference TRBV7-9 and TRBJ1-2, reads DTGVSQNPRHKITKRGQNVTFRCDPISEHNRLYWYRQTLGQGPEFLTYFQNEAQLEKSRLLSDRFSAERPKGSFSTLEIQRTEQGDSAMYLCASTPKVHGYTFGSGTRLTVV.

Ten or more counts support this clonotype. This chain joins TRBV3-1 and TRBJ2-7, with D possibly matching TRBD2 (5 bases). The CDR3 has 14 amino acids. Germline lookup yields CDR1 LGHDT and CDR2 YNNKEL (reference sequence). The V end lost 1 base, the J end lost 5 bases, and 12 bases lay between the germline ends. The CDR3 bases are TGTGCCAGCAGCCAAGCTCGGGGAGTGGACGAGCAGTACTTC. It encodes CASSQARGVDEQYF.

This clonotype has just a few counts. The V call is TRBV4-1, the J call TRBJ2-4; TRBD2 might be the D (5 bases). The CDR3 is 13 residues long. The V gene's germline CDR1 is MGHRA and CDR2 YSYEKL. V was clipped by 2 bases and J by 9 bases, with 11 bases between them. CDR3: CASSQLGGPIQYF. The DNA of the CDR3 is TGCGCCAGCAGCCAACTAGGCGGGCCCATTCAGTACTTC.

This clonotype was detected only a few times. This chain links TRBV19 with TRBJ2-7; 11 bases are a match to TRBD2. The CDR3 is made up of 17 amino acids. Germline trimming cut 5 bases from V and 3 bases from J; bases unmatched to any gene: 12. CDR1 is LNHDA, CDR2 SQIVND, per germline (reference sequence). The CDR3 nucleotides read TGTGCCAGTAGTCCCTCCTTTACTAGCGGGAGAATCTACGAGCAGTACTTC. This sequence encodes CASSPSFTSGRIYEQYF. The entire variable domain, with the rest obtained from reference TRBV19 and TRBJ2-7, is as follows: DGGITQSPKYLFRKEGQNVTLSCEQNLNHDAMYWYRQDPGQGLRLIYYSQIVNDFQKGDIAEGYSVSREKKESFPLTVTSAQKNPTAFYLCASSPSFTSGRIYEQYFGPGTRLTVT.

This clonotype was seen many times. Compared with germline, one end of the junction differs, possibly owing to a read error. This sequence joins TRBV20-1 and TRBJ1-4; tentative D call: TRBD1 (6 bases). CDR3 length: 14 residues. CDR1 DFQATT and CDR2 SNEGSKA come from the germline V gene (reference sequence). The CDR3 DNA is TGCAGTGCTAGCCAGGGGCGGGGGAATGGAAAACTGTTTTTT. This gives the protein CSASQGRGNGKLFF.

This chain links TRBV3-1 with TRBJ1-5; no clear D. The germline CDR1 and CDR2 sequences are LGHDT and YNNKEL (reference sequence). CDR3 length: 14 amino acids. V dropped 4 bases and J dropped 9 bases, with 16 bases sitting between them. CDR3 bases: TGTGCCAGCAGCCCCAACACCGGAGATAGGCCCCAGCATTTT. This encodes CASSPNTGDRPQHF.

This clonotype was observed a handful of times. This chain joins TRBV24-1 and TRBJ2-1; 11 nucleotides align to TRBD2. The J segment lost 10 bases and the V segment lost 4 bases, leaving 11 bases of the junction unmatched. The CDR3 sequence is 16 residues long. The germline gives CDR1 KGHDR, CDR2 SFDVKD. The CDR3 protein is CATSDPIAGGPKEQFF. The CDR3 coding sequence is TGTGCCACCAGTGACCCCATAGCGGGAGGGCCCAAGGAGCAGTTCTTC.

The V gene is TRBV20-1, the J gene TRBJ2-5; tentative D call: TRBD2 (5 bases). Trimming removed 0 bases at V and 9 bases at J, with 20 bases between. Germline V gene data show CDR1 as DFQATT and CDR2 as SNEGSKA (reference sequence). The CDR3 consists of 15 residues. The chain's CDR3 is CSARDLNGFQEAQYF. The CDR3 DNA reads TGCAGTGCTAGAGATCTCAACGGTTTCCAGGAGGCCCAGTACTTC.

The chain carries TRBV24-1 and TRBJ1-5; D possibly corresponds to TRBD1 (5 bases). Germline values: CDR1 KGHDR, CDR2 SFDVKD. V lost 4 bases to trimming and J lost 0 bases, with 9 bases between them. CDR3 size: 15 residues. For the CDR3, the DNA is TGTGCCACCAGTGACAGGGCGGCTAGCAATCAGCCCCAGCATTTT. Protein sequence: CATSDRAASNQPQHF.

This clonotype was recorded at least ten times. The chain couples TRBV18 to TRBJ2-5, with D maybe TRBD2 (6 bases). Trimming cost V 3 bases and J 3 bases, with 14 bases left between them. CDR1 and CDR2 (germline): KGHSH, LQKENI. This CDR3 is built from 15 residues. The CDR3 nucleotides are TGTGCCAGCTCACCCCTACTAGCAGAAGAAGAGACCCAGTACTTC. Translated: CASSPLLAEEETQYF.